A single count supports the clone carrying this T cell receptor beta chain. What it recognizes is unknown. The germline V gene has CDR1 GTSNPN and CDR2 SVGIG (reference sequence). Trimming shortened V by 5 bases and J by 8 bases, and 24 bases separated the two germline ends. CDR3 length equals 15 residues. This table comes from immunoSEQ multiplex PCR, and its TCRdb copy is limited to in-frame clones, with some not included. The profile covers 50,000 or so clones, with approximately 88% appearing a single time and under 3.5% taken by the ten largest. The data derive from a study of OX40 agonist ivuxolimab in advanced cancers. Study background: Dose-escalation patients were diagnosed with hepatocellular carcinoma, melanoma, renal cell cancer or head and neck cancer. One patient with hepatocellular carcinoma and two with cutaneous melanoma, three in all, had partial responses.

Findings of the study overall: At 0.1 to 3.0 mg/kg and by week 6, clonal expansion occurred in CD4+ and CD8+ blood T cells.

The genes are TRBV30 and TRBJ1-2; no definite D call. The sequence derives from an adult with an advanced solid tumor such as melanoma, head and neck, liver or kidney cancer. Material: CD4+ or CD8+ T cells sorted from blood, obtained in a trial of the OX40 agonist ivuxolimab. The DNA of the CDR3 is TGTGCCTGGCAGAAGGGCCGGACGGGCTTTTGGGGCTACACCTTC. Encoded protein: CAWQKGRTGFWGYTF. Full variable domain (rest looked up from reference TRBV30 and TRBJ1-2): SQTIHQWPATLVQPVGSPLSLECTVEGTSNPNLYWYRQAAGRGLQLLFYSVGIGQISSEVPQNLSASRPQDRQFILSSKKLLLSDSGFYLCAWQKGRTGFWGYTFGSGTRLTVV.